This T cell receptor beta chain was found in a study of T cells in Graves' hyperthyroidism and ophthalmopathy. CDR3 length equals 16 residues. The germline V gene has CDR1 MDHEN and CDR2 SYDVKM. The V end was cut by 6 bases, the J end by 0 bases, with 15 bases between. At least ten counts were recorded for this clonotype. Its matching antigen is unknown. Broader study findings: Patients with ophthalmopathy were separated from those with stable hyperthyroidism by a 13 V-J model.

Authors of the study amplified TCR beta CDR3 regions from RNA transcripts. TCR CDR3 underwent first-round RT-PCR with the HTBI primer set. MiXCR, run by TCRdb on the multiplex PCR reads, gives a single entry per CDR3 protein. The profile shows 500,000 to 750,000 distinct CDR3 sequences, around 14% of them singletons. Uncontrolled infection, other autoimmune disease, pregnancy and lactation each barred patients from inclusion. PBMCs were collected from an approximately 10 ml volume of fresh peripheral blood. The chain uses TRBV28 and TRBJ2-1; D remains ambiguous. The sequenced sample was blood. The TCR originated in a woman between 18 and 30 years old with Graves' ophthalmopathy. The CDR3 loop reads CASRPPGFSSYNEQFF. Here the CDR3 DNA reads TGTGCCAGCAGGCCCCCTGGTTTTAGCTCCTACAATGAGCAGTTCTTC.